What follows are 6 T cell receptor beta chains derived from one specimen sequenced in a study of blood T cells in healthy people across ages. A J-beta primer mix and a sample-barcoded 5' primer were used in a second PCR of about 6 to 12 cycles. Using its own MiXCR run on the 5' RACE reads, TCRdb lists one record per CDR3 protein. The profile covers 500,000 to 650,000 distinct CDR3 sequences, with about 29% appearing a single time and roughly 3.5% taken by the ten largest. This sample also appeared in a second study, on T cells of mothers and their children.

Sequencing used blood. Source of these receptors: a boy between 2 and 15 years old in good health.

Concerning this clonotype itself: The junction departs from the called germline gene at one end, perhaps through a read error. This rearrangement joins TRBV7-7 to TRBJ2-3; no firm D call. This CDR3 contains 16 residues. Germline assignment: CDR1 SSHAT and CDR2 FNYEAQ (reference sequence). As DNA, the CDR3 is TGTGCTAGCAGCTTAAACCCCCACCCGGACACAGATACGCAGTATTTT. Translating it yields CASSLNPHPDTDTQYF.

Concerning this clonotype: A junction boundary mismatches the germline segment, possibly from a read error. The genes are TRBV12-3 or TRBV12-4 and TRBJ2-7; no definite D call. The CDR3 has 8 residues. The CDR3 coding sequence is TGTGCCAGCAGTTTAGAGGACTTC. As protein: CASSLEDF.

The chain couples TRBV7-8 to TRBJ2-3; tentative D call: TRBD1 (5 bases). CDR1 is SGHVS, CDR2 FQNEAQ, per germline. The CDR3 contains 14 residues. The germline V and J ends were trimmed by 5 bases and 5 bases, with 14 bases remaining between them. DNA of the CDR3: TGTGCCAGCAGCCTACGGTCCCAGGGAGATACGCAGTATTTT. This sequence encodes CASSLRSQGDTQYF.

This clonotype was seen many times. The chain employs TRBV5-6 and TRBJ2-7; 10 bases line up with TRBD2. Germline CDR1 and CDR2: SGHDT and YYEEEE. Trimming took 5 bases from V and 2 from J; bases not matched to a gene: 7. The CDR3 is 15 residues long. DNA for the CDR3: TGTGCCAGCAGTGACGGAGCGGGAGGGCCCTACGAGCAGTACTTC. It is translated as CASSDGAGGPYEQYF.

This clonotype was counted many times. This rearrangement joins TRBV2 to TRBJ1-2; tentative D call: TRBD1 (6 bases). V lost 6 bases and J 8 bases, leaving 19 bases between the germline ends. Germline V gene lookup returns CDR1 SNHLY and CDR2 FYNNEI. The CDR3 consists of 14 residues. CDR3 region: CASSQTGPYEGYTF. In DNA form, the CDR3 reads TGTGCCAGCAGCCAAACAGGGCCCTATGAGGGCTACACCTTC.

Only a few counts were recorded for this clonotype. In DNA, the CDR3 is TGTGCCAGCAGTTTCATTGGGTCCTCGCAAGAGACCCAGTACTTC. Translating it yields CASSFIGSSQETQYF. The rearrangement joins TRBV28 to TRBJ2-5, with D hard to call. Trimming cost V 3 bases and J 2 bases, with 13 bases left between them. The CDR3 runs 15 residues. Germline V gene sequence: CDR1 MDHEN, CDR2 SYDVKM.